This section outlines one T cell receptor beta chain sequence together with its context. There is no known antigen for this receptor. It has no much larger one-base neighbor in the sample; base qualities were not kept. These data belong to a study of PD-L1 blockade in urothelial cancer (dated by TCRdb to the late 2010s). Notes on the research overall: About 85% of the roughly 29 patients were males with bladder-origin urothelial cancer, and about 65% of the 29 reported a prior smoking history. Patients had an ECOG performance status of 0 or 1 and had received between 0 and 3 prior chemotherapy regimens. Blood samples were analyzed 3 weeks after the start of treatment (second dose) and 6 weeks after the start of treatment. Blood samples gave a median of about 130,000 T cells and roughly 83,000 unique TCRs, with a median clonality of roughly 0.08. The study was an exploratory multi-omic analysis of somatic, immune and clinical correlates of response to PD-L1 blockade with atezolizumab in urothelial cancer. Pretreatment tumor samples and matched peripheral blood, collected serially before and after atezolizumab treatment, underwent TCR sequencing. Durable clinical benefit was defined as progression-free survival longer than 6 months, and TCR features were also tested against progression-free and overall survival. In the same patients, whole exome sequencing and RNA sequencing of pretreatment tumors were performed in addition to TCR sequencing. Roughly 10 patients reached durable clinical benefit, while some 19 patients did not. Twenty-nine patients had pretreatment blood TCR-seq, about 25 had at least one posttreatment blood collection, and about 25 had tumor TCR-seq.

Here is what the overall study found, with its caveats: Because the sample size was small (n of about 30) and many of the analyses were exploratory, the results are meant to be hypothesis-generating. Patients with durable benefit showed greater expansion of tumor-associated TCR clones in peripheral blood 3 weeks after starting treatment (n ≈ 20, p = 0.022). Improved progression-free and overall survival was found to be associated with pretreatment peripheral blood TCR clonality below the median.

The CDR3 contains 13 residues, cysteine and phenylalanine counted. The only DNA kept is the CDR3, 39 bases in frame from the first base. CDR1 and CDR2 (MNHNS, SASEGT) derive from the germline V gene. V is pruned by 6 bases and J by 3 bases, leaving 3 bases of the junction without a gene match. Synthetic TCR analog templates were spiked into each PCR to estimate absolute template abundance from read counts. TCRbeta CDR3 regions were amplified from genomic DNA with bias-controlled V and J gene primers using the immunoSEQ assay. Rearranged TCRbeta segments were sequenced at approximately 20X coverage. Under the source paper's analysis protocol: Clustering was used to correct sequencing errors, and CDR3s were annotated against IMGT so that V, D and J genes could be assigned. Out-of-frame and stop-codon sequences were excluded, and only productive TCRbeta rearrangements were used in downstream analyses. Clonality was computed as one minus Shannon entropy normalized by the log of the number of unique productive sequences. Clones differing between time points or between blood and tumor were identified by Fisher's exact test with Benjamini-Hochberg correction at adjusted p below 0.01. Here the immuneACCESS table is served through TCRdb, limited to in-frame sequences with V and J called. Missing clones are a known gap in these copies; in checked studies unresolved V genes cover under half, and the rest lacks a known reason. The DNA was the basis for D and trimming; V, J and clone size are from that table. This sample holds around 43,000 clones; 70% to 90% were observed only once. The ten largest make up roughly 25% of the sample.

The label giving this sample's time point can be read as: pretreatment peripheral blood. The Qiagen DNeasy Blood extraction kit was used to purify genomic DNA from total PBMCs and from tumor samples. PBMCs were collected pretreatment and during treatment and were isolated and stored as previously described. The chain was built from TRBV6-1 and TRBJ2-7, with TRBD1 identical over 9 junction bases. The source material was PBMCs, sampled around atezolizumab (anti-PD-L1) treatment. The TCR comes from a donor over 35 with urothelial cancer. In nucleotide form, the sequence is TGTGCCAGCAGGGGGACAGGGTTCTACGAGCAGTACTTC. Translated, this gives CASRGTGFYEQYF.